This T cell receptor (beta chain) emerged from a study of shared clonotypes between healthy human individuals. Naive CD8 populations comprised CD45RO-negative cells positively selected for CCR7, excluding terminally differentiated effector memory CD45RA+ cells. Profiling relied on immunoSEQ multiplex PCR, and the TCRdb table lists in-frame clones only, not all of them. This sample carries over 2,000,000 clones, around 93% of them seen once, and the ten largest clones take approximately 1.6%. Trimming at V came to 6 bases and at J to 0 bases, leaving 11 bases not matched to a gene. Germline V gene sequence: CDR1 MNHEY, CDR2 SMNVEV (reference sequence). The CDR3 has 17 residues.

The source is a man younger than 35 in good health. Some clones in this sample may be carry-over from other donors' samples. The chain joins TRBV27 to TRBJ2-3; 8 bases line up with TRBD2. The specimen sequenced was naive CD8+ T cells from PBMCs. The CDR3 DNA reads TGTGCCAGCAGCAAACTAGCGGTAGCACCTAGCACAGATACGCAGTATTTT. This codes for CASSKLAVAPSTDTQYF.